These 10 T cell receptor beta chains originate from one sample sequenced in a study of blood T cell repertoires in COVID-19. The repertoire was sequenced with immunoSEQ multiplex PCR; TCRdb's copy has only in-frame clones and lacks some. The table lists around 170,000 clones, about 90% of them singletons. The specimen sequenced was PBMCs or T cells enriched from blood (not recorded which). The receptor source for this set is a woman between 18 and 29 years old who had recovered from COVID-19.

V is TRBV6-4 and J is TRBJ2-7, with D perhaps matching TRBD2 (6 bases). V was pared by 3 bases and J by 5 bases, with 14 bases between. From germline, CDR1 is MRHNA and CDR2 SNTAGT. The CDR3 runs 14 residues. The CDR3 bases are TGTGCCAGCAGTGAAGGGGCGGGGAGCCACGAGCAGTACTTC. Protein product: CASSEGAGSHEQYF.

This chain joins TRBV6-1 and TRBJ2-3; 10 bases are a match to TRBD2. V was pared by 4 bases and J by 6 bases, with 10 bases of the junction left unmatched. CDR1 and CDR2 from the germline V gene are MNHNS and SASEGT. The CDR3 consists of 16 residues. CDR3 in amino acids: CASSGKRGGSSDTQYF. In DNA form, the CDR3 reads TGTGCCAGCAGTGGGAAGCGGGGGGGGTCTTCGGATACGCAGTATTTT.

The J gene is TRBJ2-7, the V gene TRBV5-1, with 7 bases fitting TRBD1. The CDR3 is 14 residues long. CDR1 SGHRS and CDR2 YFSETQ come from the germline V gene. J gave up 0 bases and V 3 bases, and 3 bases lay outside the gene matches. This CDR3 reads CASSWGQSSYEQYF. CDR3 sequence (DNA): TGCGCCAGCAGCTGGGGACAGAGCTCCTACGAGCAGTACTTC.

The rearrangement links TRBV29-1 to TRBJ2-3; 7 bases map to TRBD1. The CDR3 covers 13 residues. The trim removed 4 bases at V and 6 bases at J, leaving 7 bases unmatched. CDR1 is SQVTM, CDR2 ANQGSEA, per germline. For the CDR3, the DNA is TGCAGCGTTGTCGTAGGGGGCGATGATACGCAGTATTTT. Translation gives CSVVVGGDDTQYF.

The chain recombines TRBV25-1 with TRBJ1-5, with D possibly matching TRBD1 (5 bases). The CDR3 has 16 amino acids. Germline V gene lookup returns CDR1 MGHDK and CDR2 SYGVNS. V shed 9 bases and J shed 4 bases, with 22 bases lying between them. The CDR3 loop is CARQQPLGGANQPQHF. In nucleotides, the CDR3 is TGTGCCAGACAGCAACCCCTTGGAGGGGCGAATCAGCCCCAGCATTTT.

The chain employs TRBV5-6 and TRBJ2-5, with D tentatively TRBD2 (6 bases). Germline-derived CDR1 and CDR2 are SGHDT and YYEEEE. The CDR3 loop spans 15 amino acids. Trimming cost V 4 bases and J 5 bases, with 18 bases left between them. The CDR3 DNA follows: TGTGCCAGCAGCCCAGGGAGCAGGGAGGATGAGACCCAGTACTTC. Translated, it gives CASSPGSREDETQYF.

This clone was seen a handful of times. This chain links TRBV4-2 with TRBJ2-7; a possible D gene is TRBD1 (6 bases). CDR3 length equals 12 residues. The germline gives CDR1 LGHNA, CDR2 YNFKEQ. As DNA, the CDR3 is TGTGGGGGGCGCTACAGGGTCTACGAGCAGTACTTC. As protein: CGGRYRVYEQYF.

The chain links TRBV19 to TRBJ1-2; D is uncertain. In germline, CDR1 is LNHDA, CDR2 SQIVND (reference sequence). The length of the CDR3 is 12 residues. V shed 5 bases and J shed 4 bases, with 8 bases lying between them. The CDR3 loop is CASSWEIYGYTF. The CDR3 coding sequence is TGTGCCAGTAGTTGGGAGATCTATGGCTACACCTTC.

This sequence joins TRBV9 and TRBJ1-1, with D possibly TRBD1 on 5 matching bases. V lost 0 bases, J lost 2 bases, and 11 bases lay in between. Germline V lookup: CDR1 SGDLS, CDR2 YYNGEE. The CDR3 has 15 residues. CDR3 in DNA: TGTGCCAGCAGCGTAGTTCTCGGGGGAAACACTGAAGCTTTCTTT. Amino acids: CASSVVLGGNTEAFF.

The chain joins TRBV12-3 or TRBV12-4 to TRBJ1-2; D not certain. This CDR3 is 11 amino acids long. V lost 6 bases and J lost 8, with 10 bases in between. The CDR3, as DNA: TGTGCCAGCAGCTTCCTTCTCGGCTACACCTTC. Its translation: CASSFLLGYTF.